The clone carrying this TCR beta chain was seen more than once but under ten times. The germline V gene has CDR1 SGHNT and CDR2 YYREEE (reference sequence). The ends lost 1 base at V and 4 bases at J; junction bases unmatched: 6. The CDR3 loop spans 15 amino acids. This specimen comes from a study of blood T cell repertoires in COVID-19. Study background: Whether acute or convalescent, the COVID-19 samples came from the United States, Italy and Spain.

Repertoires were generated with immunoSEQ multiplex PCR, while TCRdb's copy carries only in-frame clones and drops some. The table includes some 370,000 clones, about four fifths detected once. The receptor was derived from a woman in her forties or fifties who had recovered from COVID-19. The J gene is TRBJ2-3, the V gene TRBV5-4; 7 bases line up with TRBD2. The sample taken for sequencing was PBMCs or T cells enriched from blood (not recorded which). The CDR3 protein is CASSLKGGSSDTQYF. In nucleotides, the CDR3 is TGTGCCAGCAGCTTGAAGGGCGGGAGCTCAGATACGCAGTATTTT.